The following is a T cell receptor beta chain sequence with its context. This specimen belongs to a study of shared T cell receptors in the human thymus. The method was immunoSEQ multiplex PCR; TCRdb's version includes in-frame clones alone and lacks a portion of them. This table holds under 850,000 clones, 85% to 90% found once. The same sample was also used in a study of human thymus T cells. As that study records: Serving as donors were healthy Finnish infants, each of whom was having open corrective surgery for congenital heart defects. Obtained as resections during corrective heart surgery, the thymus tissue was then studied. Usage of V and J genes appeared biased in thymic and blood repertoires. Unrelated people showed highly overlapping thymic repertoires, related research reported.

The clonotype comes from a boy less than two years old with a congenital heart defect. Source material: thymocytes.

The CDR3 DNA follows: TGTGCCAGCAGTGGGGGACTAGCGGGTAGGTACGAGCAGTACTTC. It encodes CASSGGLAGRYEQYF. The chain combines TRBV25-1 with TRBJ2-7; 12 positions match TRBD2. This CDR3 comprises 15 residues. V lost 4 bases, J lost 4 bases, and 5 bases stayed unmatched. Germline CDR1 is MGHDK and CDR2 is SYGVNS.